Shown below are 11 T cell receptor beta chains from a single sample sequenced in a study of early T cells in non-severe SARS-CoV-2 infection. MiXCR, applied by TCRdb to the 5' RACE reads, yields one record per CDR3 protein. The table lists 35,000 to 45,000 distinct CDR3 sequences, roughly 6% of them singletons, with under 30% in the top ten. The sequenced sample was whole blood. Receptor source: an adult who was a healthcare worker with PCR-confirmed SARS-CoV-2 infection or an uninfected control (not recorded which).

CDR3 nucleotide sequence: TGTGCCAGCAGCCTATCAGGGAGCAATCAGCCCCAGCATTTT. It yields the protein CASSLSGSNQPQHF. This rearrangement joins TRBV12-3 or TRBV12-4 to TRBJ1-5; D is possibly TRBD1 (5 bases). Trimming removed 6 bases at V and 1 base at J, with 10 bases between. The CDR3 has 14 amino acids.

This clonotype occurred many times. The chain links TRBV2 to TRBJ2-2, with TRBD2 matching over 12 bases. There are 15 residues in the CDR3. The ends lost 2 bases at V and 6 bases at J; junction bases unmatched: 1. The germline V gene has CDR1 SNHLY and CDR2 FYNNEI. This CDR3 is CASSELAGGPGELFF. The CDR3 region has the DNA TGTGCCAGCAGTGAACTAGCGGGAGGGCCCGGGGAGCTGTTTTTT.

There are many counts of this clonotype. J is TRBJ2-1 and V is TRBV6-4, with 9 bases that match TRBD2. The CDR3 totals 13 residues. The germline V gene encodes CDR1 MRHNA and CDR2 SNTAGT. V lost 3 bases and J lost 6; bases outside the gene matches: 0. CDR3 sequence (DNA): TGTGCCAGCAGTGAACTAGCGGGCAATGAGCAGTTCTTC. This gives the protein CASSELAGNEQFF.

This clonotype was detected many times. The genes are TRBV20-1 and TRBJ1-1; a weak D match, TRBD1 (5 bases). The length of the CDR3 is 11 residues. V was pared by 5 bases and J by 6 bases, with 10 bases between. Per the germline V gene, CDR1 is DFQATT and CDR2 is SNEGSKA (reference sequence). CDR3 bases: TGCAGTGCTCCTTGGGGGGCTGAAGCTTTCTTT. Protein product: CSAPWGAEAFF.

This chain uses TRBV19 with TRBJ1-2, with 7 nucleotides matching TRBD1. From germline, CDR1 is LNHDA and CDR2 SQIVND (reference sequence). This CDR3 region has 15 residues. V gave up 9 bases and J gave up 0 bases; unmatched junction bases: 10. CDR3 region: CASTPGGTSNYGYTF. In DNA form, the CDR3 reads TGTGCCAGCACACCAGGGGGGACTTCTAACTATGGCTACACCTTC.

This clonotype occurred many times. The chain is built from TRBV20-1 and TRBJ1-1; D gene ambiguous. This CDR3 contains 12 residues. V was cut by 2 bases and J by 5 bases, with 9 bases left in between. Germline lookup yields CDR1 DFQATT and CDR2 SNEGSKA (reference sequence). Here the CDR3 DNA reads TGCAGTGCTAGATCCCGGCGGACTGAAGCTTTCTTT. It is translated as CSARSRRTEAFF.

Ten or more counts support this clonotype. The J gene is TRBJ2-3, the V gene TRBV11-2; a possible D gene is TRBD1 (6 bases). Germline V gene data show CDR1 as SGHAT and CDR2 as FQNNGV. Trimming removed 5 bases at V and 2 bases at J, with 17 bases between. The CDR3 is 16 residues long. The CDR3 nucleotides are TGTGCCAGCAGCGACCGGGACACCATTTACACAGATACGCAGTATTTT. Translation: CASSDRDTIYTDTQYF.

A few counts support this clonotype. This chain links TRBV29-1 with TRBJ2-1; 12 positions match TRBD2. Germline V gene data show CDR1 as SQVTM and CDR2 as ANQGSEA. V lost 6 bases, J lost 4 bases, and 7 bases stayed unmatched. The CDR3 is 15 residues long. DNA of the CDR3: TGCAGCGTGGCCCGGACTAGCGGGGCATACAATGAGCAGTTCTTC. It is translated as CSVARTSGAYNEQFF.

Ten or more counts support this clonotype. This CDR3 is CASSLARGNEQFF. CDR3 coding DNA: TGTGCCAGCAGTTTAGCCAGGGGTAATGAGCAGTTCTTC. The chain has TRBV28 and TRBJ2-1, with D possibly being TRBD1 (6 bases). The V end was cut by 2 bases, the J end by 7 bases, with 9 bases between. The CDR3 is 13 residues long. Germline V gene data show CDR1 as MDHEN and CDR2 as SYDVKM.

This clonotype was detected ten times or more. In DNA, the CDR3 is TGTGCCAGCAGCTTTAGCGGGACTAACTACAATGAGCAGTTCTTC. Translation gives CASSFSGTNYNEQFF. V is TRBV11-3 and J is TRBJ2-1; TRBD2 agrees at 8 bases. Per the germline V gene, CDR1 is SGHNT and CDR2 is YENEEA. V dropped 3 bases and J dropped 3; count of bases not matched to a gene: 4. This CDR3 region has 15 residues.

This clonotype has a count of ten or more. This chain connects TRBV20-1 to TRBJ1-3; TRBD1 matches at 7 bases. The CDR3 contains 13 residues. The V gene end was trimmed by 6 bases and the J gene end by 3 bases; junction bases not matched to a gene: 5. Germline CDR1 DFQATT, CDR2 SNEGSKA (reference sequence). CDR3 sequence reads: CSAPGQLGNTIYF. The CDR3 DNA reads TGCAGTGCACCGGGACAGCTTGGAAACACCATATATTTT.